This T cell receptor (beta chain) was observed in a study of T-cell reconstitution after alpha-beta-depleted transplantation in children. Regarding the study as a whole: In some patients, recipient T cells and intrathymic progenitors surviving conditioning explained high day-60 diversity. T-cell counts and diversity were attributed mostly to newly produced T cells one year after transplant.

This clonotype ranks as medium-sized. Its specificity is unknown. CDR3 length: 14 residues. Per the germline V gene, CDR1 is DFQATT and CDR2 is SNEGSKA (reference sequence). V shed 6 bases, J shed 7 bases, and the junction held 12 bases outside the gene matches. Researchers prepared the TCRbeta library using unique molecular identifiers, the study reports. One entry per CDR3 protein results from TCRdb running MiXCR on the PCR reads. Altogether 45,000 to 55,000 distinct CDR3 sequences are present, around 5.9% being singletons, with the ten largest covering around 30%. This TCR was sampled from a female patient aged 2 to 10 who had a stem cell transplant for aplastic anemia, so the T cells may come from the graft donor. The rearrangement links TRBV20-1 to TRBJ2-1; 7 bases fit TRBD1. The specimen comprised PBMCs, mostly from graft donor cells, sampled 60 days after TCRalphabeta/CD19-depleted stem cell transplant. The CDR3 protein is CSAGAAGGWNEQFF. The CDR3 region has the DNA TGCAGTGCGGGAGCCGCAGGGGGATGGAATGAGCAGTTCTTC.